This T cell receptor beta chain stems from a study of T-cell memory formation after mild COVID-19 (dated by TCRdb to the early 2020s). About the study as a whole: TCR sequence clusters from the two donors were found to be largely donor specific. Longitudinal TCRalpha and TCRbeta repertoire sequencing tracked T-cell clones expanding and contracting after mild COVID-19 in a couple of donors. Two young, previously healthy adult volunteers, one female and one male, were included in the cohort. Beyond this particular receptor, the publication reports: The detection of some responding clones in pre-infection memory suggests that pre-existing cross-reactive memory T cells joined the SARS-CoV-2 response. Contracting CD4+ clones were found mainly in CM and EM memory subsets, while CD8+ clones were enriched in EMRA. SARS-CoV-2 specificity of the second-wave clones peaking on day 37 was not confirmed. Balanced CD4/CD8 phenotypes were observed for clones contracting from day 15 to 85, whereas a bias towards CD4+ was observed for a second wave of clones expanding from day 15 to 37. The study included only a couple of mild cases, and larger cohorts that include severe cases with pre-infection samples were judged to be necessary.

From the cysteine through the phenylalanine, the CDR3 covers 12 amino acids. Only the CDR3 DNA is retained, 36 bases long and in frame from the first base. For CDR1 and CDR2, the germline V gene (reference sequence) lists DFQATT and SNEGSKA. The V end loses 6 bases and the J end loses 0 bases, and a stretch of 8 bases separates them. A remark on this clonotype: The target of this receptor is not known. Base qualities were left out, and no much larger clone turns up one base away.

Ficoll-Paque density gradient centrifugation was the method used to isolate PBMCs. Sequencing used an Illumina NovaSeq 6000. Using 5'RACE with constant-segment primers, TCRalpha and TCRbeta cDNA libraries were constructed, with sample barcodes and unique molecular identifiers added in the process. RNA was extracted from every sample with Trizol reagent. Amplification of the libraries took two PCR steps, and the second step added a second sample barcode plus Illumina TruSeq adapters. Libraries were sequenced on an Illumina NovaSeq with 2 x 150 bp paired-end reads. In the original analysis: With migec v1.2.7, reads were demultiplexed and then collapsed into UMI-guided consensus sequences. Using mixcr v2.1.11, UMI consensuses were aligned to TRA and TRB V and J templates and then assembled into clonotypes. Clonotypes were classified as expanded or contracted when called significant by both edgeR and NoisET, with noise models trained on biological replicates. For edgeR calls, a false discovery rate-adjusted p below 0.01 and a log2 fold-change threshold of 1 were applied. As an exploratory analysis of dynamics, max-normalized trajectories of the 1000 most abundant clonotypes were examined by PCA with hierarchical clustering. Separately sequenced CD4+ and CD8+ repertoires were used to assign a CD4 or CD8 phenotype to each responding clone. In TCRdb, the public reads were trimmed at Q25 with fastp and aligned with MiXCR, with productive beta chains retained. Duplicate CDR3 protein sequences are folded into a single record with the most common DNA and genes. TCRdb, not the authors, supplied the V and J calls. For this sample there are 450,000 to 650,000 distinct CDR3 sequences; around 21% appear just once. Roughly an eighth of the sample goes to the ten largest clones.

This TCR was recovered from an adult woman who had mild COVID-19 (a few samples of this study predate the infection). The sample titles of this study are shuffled in the database, so cell type and time point are left out; the donor was told from shared clones. What was sequenced was PBMCs or a T cell subset sorted from them (not recorded which). Here the chain combines TRBV20-1 and TRBJ1-1; the D gene is perhaps TRBD1, on 5 matching bases. The nucleotide sequence reads TGCAGTGCGACAGATTTGAACACTGAAGCTTTCTTT. Protein translation: CSATDLNTEAFF.